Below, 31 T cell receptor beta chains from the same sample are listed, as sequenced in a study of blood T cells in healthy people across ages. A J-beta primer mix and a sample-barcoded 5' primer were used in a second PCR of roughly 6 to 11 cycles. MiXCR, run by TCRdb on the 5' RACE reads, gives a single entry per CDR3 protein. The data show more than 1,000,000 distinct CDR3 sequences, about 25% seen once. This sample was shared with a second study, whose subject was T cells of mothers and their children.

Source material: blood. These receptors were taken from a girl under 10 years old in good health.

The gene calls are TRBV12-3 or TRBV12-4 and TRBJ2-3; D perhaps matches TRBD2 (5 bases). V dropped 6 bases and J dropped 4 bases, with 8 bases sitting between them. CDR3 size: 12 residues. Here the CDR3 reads CASRASSDTQYF. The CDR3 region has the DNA TGTGCCAGCAGAGCTAGCTCAGATACGCAGTATTTT.

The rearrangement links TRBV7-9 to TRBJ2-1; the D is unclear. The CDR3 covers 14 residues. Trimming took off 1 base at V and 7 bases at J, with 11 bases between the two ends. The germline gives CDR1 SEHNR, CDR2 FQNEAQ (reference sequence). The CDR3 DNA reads TGTGCCAGCAGCTTAGTACTCTCCAGGAATGAGCAGTTCTTC. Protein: CASSLVLSRNEQFF.

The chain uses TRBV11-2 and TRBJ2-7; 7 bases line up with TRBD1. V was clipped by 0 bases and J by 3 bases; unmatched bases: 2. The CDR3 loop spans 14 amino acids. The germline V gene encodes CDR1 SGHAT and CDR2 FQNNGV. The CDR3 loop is CASSLEGQIYEQYF. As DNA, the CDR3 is TGTGCCAGCAGCTTAGAGGGACAGATCTACGAGCAGTACTTC.

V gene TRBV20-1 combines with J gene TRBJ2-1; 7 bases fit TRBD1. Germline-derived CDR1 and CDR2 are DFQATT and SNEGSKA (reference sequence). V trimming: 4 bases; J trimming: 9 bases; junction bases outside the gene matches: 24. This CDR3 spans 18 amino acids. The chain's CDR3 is CSANKDVGGARSRAEQFF. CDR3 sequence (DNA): TGCAGTGCTAATAAAGATGTAGGGGGCGCGCGGAGTAGGGCTGAGCAGTTCTTC.

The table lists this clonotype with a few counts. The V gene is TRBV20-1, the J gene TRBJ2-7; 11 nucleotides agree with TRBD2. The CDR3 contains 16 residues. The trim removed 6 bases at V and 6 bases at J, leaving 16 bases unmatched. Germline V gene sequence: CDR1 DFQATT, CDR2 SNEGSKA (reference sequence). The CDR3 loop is CSAPQMTSGESAEQYF. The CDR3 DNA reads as TGCAGTGCCCCGCAAATGACTAGCGGGGAGTCGGCCGAGCAGTACTTC.

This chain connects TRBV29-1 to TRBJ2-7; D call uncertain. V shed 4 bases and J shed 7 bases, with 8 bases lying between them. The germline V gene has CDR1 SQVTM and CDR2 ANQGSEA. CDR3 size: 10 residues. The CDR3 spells CSVGVVEQYF. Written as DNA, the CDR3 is TGCAGCGTTGGCGTGGTGGAGCAGTACTTC.

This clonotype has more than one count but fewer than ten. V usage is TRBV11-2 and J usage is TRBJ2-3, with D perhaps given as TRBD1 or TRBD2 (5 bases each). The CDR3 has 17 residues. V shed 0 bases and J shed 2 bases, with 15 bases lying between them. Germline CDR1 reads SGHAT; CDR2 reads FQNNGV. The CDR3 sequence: CASSLDLQRTFTDTQYF. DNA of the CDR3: TGTGCCAGCAGCTTAGATCTCCAGCGGACATTCACAGATACGCAGTATTTT. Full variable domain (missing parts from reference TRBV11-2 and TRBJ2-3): EAGVAQSPRYKIIEKRQSVAFWCNPISGHATLYWYQQILGQGPKLLIQFQNNGVVDDSQLPKDRFSAERLKGVDSTLKIQPAKLEDSAVYLCASSLDLQRTFTDTQYFGPGTRLTVL.

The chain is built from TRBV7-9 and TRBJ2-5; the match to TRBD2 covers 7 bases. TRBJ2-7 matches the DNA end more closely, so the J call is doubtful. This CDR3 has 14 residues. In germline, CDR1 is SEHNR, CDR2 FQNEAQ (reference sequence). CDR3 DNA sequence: TGTGCCAGCAGCTTACGGGGGGAAGCCTACGAGCAGTACTTC. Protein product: CASSLRGEAYEQYF.

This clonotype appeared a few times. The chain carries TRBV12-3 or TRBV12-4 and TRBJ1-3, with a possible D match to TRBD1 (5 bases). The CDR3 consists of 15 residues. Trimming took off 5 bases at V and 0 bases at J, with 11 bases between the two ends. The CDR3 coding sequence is TGTGCCAGCAGTCCACAGGCTTACTCTGGAAACACCATATATTTT. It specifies CASSPQAYSGNTIYF.

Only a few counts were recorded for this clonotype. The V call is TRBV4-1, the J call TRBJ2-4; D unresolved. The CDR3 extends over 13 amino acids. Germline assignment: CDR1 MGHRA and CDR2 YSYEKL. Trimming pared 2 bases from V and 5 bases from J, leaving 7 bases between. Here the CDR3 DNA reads TGCGCCAGCAGCCAACACAACGAAAACATTCAGTACTTC. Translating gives CASSQHNENIQYF.

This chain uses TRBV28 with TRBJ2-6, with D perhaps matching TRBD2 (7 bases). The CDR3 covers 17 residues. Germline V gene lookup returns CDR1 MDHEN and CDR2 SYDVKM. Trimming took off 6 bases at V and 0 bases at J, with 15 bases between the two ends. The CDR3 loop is CASSTVRGASGANVLTF. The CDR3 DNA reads TGTGCCAGCAGCACCGTACGGGGGGCCTCTGGGGCCAACGTCCTGACTTTC. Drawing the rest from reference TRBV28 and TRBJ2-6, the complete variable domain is DVKVTQSSRYLVKRTGEKVFLECVQDMDHENMFWYRQDPGLGLRLIYFSYDVKMKEKGDIPEGYSVSREKKERFSLILESASTNQTSMYLCASSTVRGASGANVLTFGAGSRLTVL.

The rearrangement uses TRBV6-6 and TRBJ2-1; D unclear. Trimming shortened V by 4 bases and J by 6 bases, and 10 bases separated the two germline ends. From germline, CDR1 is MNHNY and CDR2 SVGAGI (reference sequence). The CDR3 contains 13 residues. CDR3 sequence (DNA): TGTGCCAGCAGTTCAACCCTGCGCAATGAGCAGTTCTTC. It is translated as CASSSTLRNEQFF.

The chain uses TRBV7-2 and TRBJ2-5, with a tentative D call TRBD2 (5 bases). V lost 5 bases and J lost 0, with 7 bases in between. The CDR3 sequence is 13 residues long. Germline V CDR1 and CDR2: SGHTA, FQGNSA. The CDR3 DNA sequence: TGTGCCAGCAGCCGGAGGCACCAAGAGACCCAGTACTTC. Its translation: CASSRRHQETQYF.

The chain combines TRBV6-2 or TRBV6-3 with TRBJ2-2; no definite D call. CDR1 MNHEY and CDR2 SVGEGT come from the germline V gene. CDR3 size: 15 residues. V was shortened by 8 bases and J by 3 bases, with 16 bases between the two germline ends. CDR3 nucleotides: TGTGCCAGCGGTAGAAGAAGAAGGGACACCGGGGAGCTGTTTTTT. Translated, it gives CASGRRRRDTGELFF.

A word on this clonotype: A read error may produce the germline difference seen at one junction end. In DNA, the CDR3 is TGTGCCAGCAGTTTAGCGGGAGGAACCTACCAGCAGTACTTC. It encodes CASSLAGGTYQQYF. The rearrangement joins TRBV28 to TRBJ2-7; 8 bases agree with TRBD2. The CDR3 loop spans 14 amino acids. The germline gives CDR1 MDHEN, CDR2 SYDVKM.

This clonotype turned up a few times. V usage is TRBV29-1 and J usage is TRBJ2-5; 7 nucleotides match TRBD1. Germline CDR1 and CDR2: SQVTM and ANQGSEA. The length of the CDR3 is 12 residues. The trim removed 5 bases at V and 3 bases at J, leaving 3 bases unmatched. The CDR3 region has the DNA TGCAGCGTTACTACAGGGGAAGAGACCCAGTACTTC. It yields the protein CSVTTGEETQYF.

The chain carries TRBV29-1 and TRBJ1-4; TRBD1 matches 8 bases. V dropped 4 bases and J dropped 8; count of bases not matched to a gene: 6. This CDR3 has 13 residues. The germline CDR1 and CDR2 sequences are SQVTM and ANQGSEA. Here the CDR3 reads CSVAWTGNEKLFF. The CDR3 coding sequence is TGCAGCGTTGCCTGGACAGGGAACGAAAAACTGTTTTTT.

Here the CDR3 DNA reads TGTGCCAGCAGCCAAGACCCCGGACTAGCGGGAGAGCAGTACTTC. Encoded protein: CASSQDPGLAGEQYF. J is TRBJ2-7 and V is TRBV3-1; TRBD2 matches 12 bases. Looked up from germline, CDR1 is LGHDT and CDR2 is YNNKEL (reference sequence). The CDR3 spans 15 residues. V lost 0 bases and J lost 7; bases outside the gene matches: 4.

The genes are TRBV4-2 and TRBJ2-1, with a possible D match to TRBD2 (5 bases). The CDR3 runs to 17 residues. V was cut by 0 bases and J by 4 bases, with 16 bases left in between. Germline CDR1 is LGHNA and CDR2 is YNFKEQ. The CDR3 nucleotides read TGTGCCAGCAGCCAAGATCTCGAGCGGTCACGATACAATGAGCAGTTCTTC. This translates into CASSQDLERSRYNEQFF.

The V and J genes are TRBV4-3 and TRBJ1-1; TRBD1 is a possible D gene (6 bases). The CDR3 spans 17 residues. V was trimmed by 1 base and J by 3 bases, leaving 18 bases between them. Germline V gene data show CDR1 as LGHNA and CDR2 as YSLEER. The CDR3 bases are TGCGCCAGCAGCCAAGGCCCACAGGGTTCGAGGGACACTGAAGCTTTCTTT. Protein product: CASSQGPQGSRDTEAFF.

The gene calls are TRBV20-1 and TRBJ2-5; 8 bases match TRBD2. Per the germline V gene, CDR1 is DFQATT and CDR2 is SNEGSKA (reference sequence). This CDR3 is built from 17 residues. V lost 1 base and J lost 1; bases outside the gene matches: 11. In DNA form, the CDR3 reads TGCAGTGCTAGAGCGGCCGAAAAGACTAGCGTCCAAGAGACCCAGTACTTC. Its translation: CSARAAEKTSVQETQYF.

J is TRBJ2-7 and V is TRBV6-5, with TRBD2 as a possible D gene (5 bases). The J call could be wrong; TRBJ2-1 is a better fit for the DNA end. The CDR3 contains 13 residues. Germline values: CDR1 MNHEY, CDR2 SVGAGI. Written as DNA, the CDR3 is TGTGCCAGCAGCGACGGGGATTACAATGAGCAGTTCTTC. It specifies CASSDGDYNEQFF.

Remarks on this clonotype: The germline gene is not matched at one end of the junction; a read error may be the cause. CDR3 sequence: CASSPGDSFYGYAF. DNA of the CDR3: TGTGCCAGCAGTCCGGGGGACAGCTTCTATGGCTACGCCTTC. The chain has TRBV5-5 and TRBJ1-2; 7 nucleotides agree with TRBD1. The CDR3 is 14 amino acids. The germline V gene encodes CDR1 SGHKS and CDR2 YYEKEE (reference sequence).

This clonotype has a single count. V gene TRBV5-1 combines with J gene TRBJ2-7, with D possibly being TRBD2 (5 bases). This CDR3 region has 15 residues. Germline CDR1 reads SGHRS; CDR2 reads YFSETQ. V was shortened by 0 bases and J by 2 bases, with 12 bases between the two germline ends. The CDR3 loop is CASSLVPGKPYEQYF. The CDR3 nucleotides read TGCGCCAGCAGCTTGGTTCCGGGGAAGCCCTACGAGCAGTACTTC. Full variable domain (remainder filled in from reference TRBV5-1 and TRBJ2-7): KAGVTQTPRYLIKTRGQQVTLSCSPISGHRSVSWYQQTPGQGLQFLFEYFSETQRNKGNFPGRFSGRQFSNSRSEMNVSTLELGDSALYLCASSLVPGKPYEQYFGPGTRLTVT.

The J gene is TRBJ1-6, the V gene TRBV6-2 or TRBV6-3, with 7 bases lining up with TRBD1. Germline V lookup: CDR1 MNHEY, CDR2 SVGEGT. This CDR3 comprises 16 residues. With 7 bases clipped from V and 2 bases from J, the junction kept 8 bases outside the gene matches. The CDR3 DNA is TGTGCCAGCAACGAACAGGGGAGGACCTATAATTCACCCCTCCACTTT. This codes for CASNEQGRTYNSPLHF.

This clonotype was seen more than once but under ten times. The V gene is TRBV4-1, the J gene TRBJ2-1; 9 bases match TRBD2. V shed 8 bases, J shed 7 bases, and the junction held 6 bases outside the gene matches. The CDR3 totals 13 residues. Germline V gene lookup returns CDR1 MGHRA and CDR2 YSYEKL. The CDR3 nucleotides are TGCGCCAGCGGTAGCGGGGGTTCGAATGAGCAGTTCTTC. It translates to CASGSGGSNEQFF.

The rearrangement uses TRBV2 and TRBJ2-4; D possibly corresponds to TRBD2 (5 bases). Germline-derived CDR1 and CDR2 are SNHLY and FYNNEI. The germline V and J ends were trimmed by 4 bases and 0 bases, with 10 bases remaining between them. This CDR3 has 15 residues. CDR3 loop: CASSAQGLAKNIQYF. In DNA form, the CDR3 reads TGTGCCAGCAGTGCCCAAGGACTAGCCAAAAACATTCAGTACTTC.

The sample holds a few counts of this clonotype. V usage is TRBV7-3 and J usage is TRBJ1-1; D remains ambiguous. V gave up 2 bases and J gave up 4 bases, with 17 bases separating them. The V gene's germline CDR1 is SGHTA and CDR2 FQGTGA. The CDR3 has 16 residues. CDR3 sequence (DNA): TGTGCCAGCAGCTTATGGGGTGTGGGAGGCGCCACTGAAGCTTTCTTT. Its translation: CASSLWGVGGATEAFF.

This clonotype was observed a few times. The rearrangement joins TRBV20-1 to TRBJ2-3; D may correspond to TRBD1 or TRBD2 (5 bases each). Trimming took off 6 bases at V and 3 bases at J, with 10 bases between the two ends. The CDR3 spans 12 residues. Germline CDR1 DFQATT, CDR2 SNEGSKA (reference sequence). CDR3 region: CSAPGPTDTQYF. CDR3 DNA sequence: TGCAGTGCGCCGGGACCTACAGATACGCAGTATTTT.

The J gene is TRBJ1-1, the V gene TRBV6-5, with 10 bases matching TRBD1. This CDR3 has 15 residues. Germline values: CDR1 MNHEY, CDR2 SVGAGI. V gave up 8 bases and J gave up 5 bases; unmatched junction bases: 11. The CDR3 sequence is CASLRRQGARTEAFF. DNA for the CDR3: TGTGCCAGCCTCCGGAGACAGGGGGCGCGAACTGAAGCTTTCTTT.

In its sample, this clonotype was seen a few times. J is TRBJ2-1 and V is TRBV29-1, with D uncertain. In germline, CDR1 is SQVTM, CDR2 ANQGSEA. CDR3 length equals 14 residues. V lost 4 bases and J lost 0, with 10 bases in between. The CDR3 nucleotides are TGCAGCGTTGGGCATATTCACTCCTACAATGAGCAGTTCTTC. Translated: CSVGHIHSYNEQFF.